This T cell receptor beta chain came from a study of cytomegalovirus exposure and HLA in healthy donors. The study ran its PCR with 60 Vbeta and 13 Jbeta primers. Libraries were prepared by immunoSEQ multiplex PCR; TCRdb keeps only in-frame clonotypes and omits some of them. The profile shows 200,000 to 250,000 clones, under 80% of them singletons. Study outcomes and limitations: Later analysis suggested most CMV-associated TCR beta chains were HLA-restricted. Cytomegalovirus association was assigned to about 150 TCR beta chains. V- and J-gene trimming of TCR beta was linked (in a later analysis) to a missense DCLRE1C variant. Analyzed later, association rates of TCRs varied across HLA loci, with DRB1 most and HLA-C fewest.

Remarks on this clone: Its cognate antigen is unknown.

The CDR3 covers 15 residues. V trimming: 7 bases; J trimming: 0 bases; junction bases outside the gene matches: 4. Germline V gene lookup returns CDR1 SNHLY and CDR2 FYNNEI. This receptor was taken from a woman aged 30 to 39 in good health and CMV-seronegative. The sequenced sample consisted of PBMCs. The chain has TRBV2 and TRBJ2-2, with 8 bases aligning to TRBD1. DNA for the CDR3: TGTGCCAGCAAGGAACAGGGGGCGAACACCGGGGAGCTGTTTTTT. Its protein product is CASKEQGANTGELFF.